The sequence of this TCR beta chain was determined in a study of T cells in Graves' hyperthyroidism and ophthalmopathy. The CDR3 has 15 residues. Germline V lookup: CDR1 SGDLS, CDR2 YYNGEE. V lost 0 bases, J lost 2 bases, and 12 bases lay in between. Study-level points and caveats: Ophthalmopathy was identified by the model a median roughly 6.5 months ahead of onset.

This clonotype was counted between two and nine times. What it recognizes is unknown. If no ophthalmopathy progression occurred within 18 months, Graves' hyperthyroidism was stable. Fresh peripheral blood, 10 ml, yielded the PBMCs. Amplification of TCR beta CDR3 regions used RNA as the template. HTBI primers were the set used in a first-round RT-PCR of the TCR CDR3. TCRdb reprocessed the multiplex PCR reads via MiXCR and lists one record per CDR3 protein. This sample carries 600,000 to 800,000 distinct CDR3 sequences, approximately 40% of them seen once, and the ten largest clones take around 29%. The receptor was isolated from a woman between 40 and 55 years old with Graves' hyperthyroidism. The sequenced material came from blood. The chain employs TRBV9 and TRBJ2-7, with D perhaps TRBD1 (6 bases). CDR3 residues: CASSVGRGETYEQYF. CDR3 nucleotides: TGTGCCAGCAGCGTAGGCAGGGGTGAAACCTACGAGCAGTACTTC.